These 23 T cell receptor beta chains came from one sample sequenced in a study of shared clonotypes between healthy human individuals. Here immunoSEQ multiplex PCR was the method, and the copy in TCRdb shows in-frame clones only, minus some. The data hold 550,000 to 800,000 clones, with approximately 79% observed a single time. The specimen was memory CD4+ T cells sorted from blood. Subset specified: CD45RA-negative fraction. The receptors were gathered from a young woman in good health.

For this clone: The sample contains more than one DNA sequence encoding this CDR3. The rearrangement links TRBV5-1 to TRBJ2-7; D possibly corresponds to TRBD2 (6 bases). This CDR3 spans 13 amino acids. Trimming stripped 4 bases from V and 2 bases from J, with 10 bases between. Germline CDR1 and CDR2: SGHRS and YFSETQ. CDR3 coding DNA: TGCGCCAGCAGCACGGGACTGGCCTACGAGCAGTACTTC. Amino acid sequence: CASSTGLAYEQYF.

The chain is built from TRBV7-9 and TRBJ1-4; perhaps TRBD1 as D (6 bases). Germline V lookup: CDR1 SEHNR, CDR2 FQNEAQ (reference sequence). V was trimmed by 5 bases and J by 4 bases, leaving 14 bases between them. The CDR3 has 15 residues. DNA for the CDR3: TGTGCCAGCAGCCCGGACAGAGGGAGTAATGAAAAACTGTTTTTT. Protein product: CASSPDRGSNEKLFF.

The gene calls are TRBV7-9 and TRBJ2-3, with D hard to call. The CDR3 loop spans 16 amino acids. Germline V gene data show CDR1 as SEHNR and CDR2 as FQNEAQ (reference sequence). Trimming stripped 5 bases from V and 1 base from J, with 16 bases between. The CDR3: CASSLEYLSGTDTQYF. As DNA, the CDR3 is TGTGCCAGCAGCCTCGAATATCTTTCGGGCACAGATACGCAGTATTTT.

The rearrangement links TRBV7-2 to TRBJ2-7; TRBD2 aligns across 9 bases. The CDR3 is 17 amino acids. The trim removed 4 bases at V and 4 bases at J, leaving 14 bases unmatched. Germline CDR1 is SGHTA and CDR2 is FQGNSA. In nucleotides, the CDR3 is TGTGCCAGCAGCTCGTCCGGGTTAGCGGGAGCGGGTTACGAGCAGTACTTC. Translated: CASSSSGLAGAGYEQYF.

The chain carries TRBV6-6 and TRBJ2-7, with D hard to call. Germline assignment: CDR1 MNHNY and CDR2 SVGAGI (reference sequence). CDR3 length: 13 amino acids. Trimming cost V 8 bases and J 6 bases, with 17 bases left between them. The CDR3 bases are TGTGCCAGCGGGTTGCCCTATACTCCCGAGCAGTACTTC. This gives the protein CASGLPYTPEQYF.

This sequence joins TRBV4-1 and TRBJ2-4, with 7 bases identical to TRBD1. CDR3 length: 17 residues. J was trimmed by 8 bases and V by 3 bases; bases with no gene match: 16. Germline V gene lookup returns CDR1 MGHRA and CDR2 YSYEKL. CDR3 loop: CASSQEKGARKGDIQYF. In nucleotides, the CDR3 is TGCGCCAGCAGCCAGGAGAAGGGGGCTCGGAAAGGGGACATTCAGTACTTC.

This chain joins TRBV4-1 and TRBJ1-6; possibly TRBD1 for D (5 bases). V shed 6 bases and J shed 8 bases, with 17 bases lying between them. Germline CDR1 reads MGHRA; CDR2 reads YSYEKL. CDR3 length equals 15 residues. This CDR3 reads CASRGGAGRDSPLHF. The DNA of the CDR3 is TGCGCCAGCAGGGGCGGTGCAGGGCGGGATTCACCCCTCCACTTT.

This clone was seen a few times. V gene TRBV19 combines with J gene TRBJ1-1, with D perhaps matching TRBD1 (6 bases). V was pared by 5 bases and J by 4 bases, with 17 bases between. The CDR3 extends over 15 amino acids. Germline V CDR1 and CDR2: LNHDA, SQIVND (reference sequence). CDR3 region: CASSASGGLGTEAFF. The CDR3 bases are TGTGCCAGTAGTGCCAGTGGGGGGCTGGGCACTGAAGCTTTCTTT.

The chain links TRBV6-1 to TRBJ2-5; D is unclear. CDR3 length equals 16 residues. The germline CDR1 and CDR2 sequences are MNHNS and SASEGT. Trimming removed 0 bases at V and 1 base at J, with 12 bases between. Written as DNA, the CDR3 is TGTGCCAGCAGTGAAGCGCTTCTGGCTGGCCAAGAGACCCAGTACTTC. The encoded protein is CASSEALLAGQETQYF.

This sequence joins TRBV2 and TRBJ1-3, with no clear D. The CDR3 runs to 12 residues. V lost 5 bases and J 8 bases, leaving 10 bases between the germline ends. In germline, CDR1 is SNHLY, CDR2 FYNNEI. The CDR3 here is CASSFPADTIYF. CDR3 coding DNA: TGTGCCAGCAGTTTCCCAGCGGACACCATATATTTT.

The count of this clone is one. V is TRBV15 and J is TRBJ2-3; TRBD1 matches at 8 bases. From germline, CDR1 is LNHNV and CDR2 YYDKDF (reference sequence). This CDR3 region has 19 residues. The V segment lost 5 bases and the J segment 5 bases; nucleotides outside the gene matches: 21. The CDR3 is CATSGLQGVAGSRGDTQYF. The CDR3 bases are TGTGCCACCAGCGGGTTACAGGGGGTCGCTGGGTCTCGGGGAGATACGCAGTATTTT. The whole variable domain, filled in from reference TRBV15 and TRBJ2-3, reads DAMVIQNPRYQVTQFGKPVTLSCSQTLNHNVMYWYQQKSSQAPKLLFHYYDKDFNNEADTPDNFQSRRPNTSFCFLDIRSPGLGDTAMYLCATSGLQGVAGSRGDTQYFGPGTRLTVL.

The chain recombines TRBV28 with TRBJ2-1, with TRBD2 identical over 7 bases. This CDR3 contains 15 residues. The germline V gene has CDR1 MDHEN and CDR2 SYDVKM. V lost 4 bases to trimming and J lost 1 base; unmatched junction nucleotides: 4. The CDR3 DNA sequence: TGTGCCAGCAGTTCCCTAGCGGCTTCCTACAATGAGCAGTTCTTC. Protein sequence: CASSSLAASYNEQFF.

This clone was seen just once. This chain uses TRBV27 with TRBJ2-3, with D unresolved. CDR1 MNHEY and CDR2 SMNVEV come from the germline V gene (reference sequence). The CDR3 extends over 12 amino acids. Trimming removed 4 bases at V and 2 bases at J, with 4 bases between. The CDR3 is CASSWNTDTQYF. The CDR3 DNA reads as TGTGCCAGCAGTTGGAACACAGATACGCAGTATTTT.

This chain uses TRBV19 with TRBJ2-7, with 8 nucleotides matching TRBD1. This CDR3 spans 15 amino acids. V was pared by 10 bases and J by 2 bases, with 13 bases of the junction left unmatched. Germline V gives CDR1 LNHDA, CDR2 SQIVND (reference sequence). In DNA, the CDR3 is TGTGCCACCGGGCGACGGACAGGGCAAACCTACGAGCAGTACTTC. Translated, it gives CATGRRTGQTYEQYF.

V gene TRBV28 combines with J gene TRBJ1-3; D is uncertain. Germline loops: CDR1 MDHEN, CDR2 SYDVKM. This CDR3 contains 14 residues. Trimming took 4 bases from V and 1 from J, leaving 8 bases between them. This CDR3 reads CASSSPVSGNTIYF. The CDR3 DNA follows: TGTGCCAGCAGTTCGCCAGTATCTGGAAACACCATATATTTT.

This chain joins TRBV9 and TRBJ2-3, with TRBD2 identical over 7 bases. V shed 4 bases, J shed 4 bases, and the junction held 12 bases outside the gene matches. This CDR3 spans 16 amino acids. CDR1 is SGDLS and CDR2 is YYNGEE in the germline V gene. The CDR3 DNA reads TGTGCCAGCAGCCCCGGTGGCGGGAGAGGGGCAGATACGCAGTATTTT. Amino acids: CASSPGGGRGADTQYF.

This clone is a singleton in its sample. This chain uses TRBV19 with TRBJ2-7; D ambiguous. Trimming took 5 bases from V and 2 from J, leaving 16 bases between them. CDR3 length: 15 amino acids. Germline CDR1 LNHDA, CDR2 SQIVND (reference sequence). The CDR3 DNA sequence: TGTGCCAGTAGTCTAGGTAGTAGCTCTACCTACGAGCAGTACTTC. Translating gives CASSLGSSSTYEQYF.

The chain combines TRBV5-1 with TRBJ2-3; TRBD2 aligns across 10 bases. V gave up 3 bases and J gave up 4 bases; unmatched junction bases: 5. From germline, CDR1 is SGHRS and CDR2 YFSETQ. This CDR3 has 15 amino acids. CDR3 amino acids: CASSSSGRNADTQYF. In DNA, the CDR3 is TGCGCCAGCAGCTCTAGCGGGAGAAATGCAGATACGCAGTATTTT.

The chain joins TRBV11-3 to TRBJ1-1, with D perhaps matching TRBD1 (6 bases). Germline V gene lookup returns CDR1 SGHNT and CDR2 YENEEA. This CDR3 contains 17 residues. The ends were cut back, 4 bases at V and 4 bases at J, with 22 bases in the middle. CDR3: CASSSSPWGAIGTEAFF. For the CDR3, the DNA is TGTGCCAGCAGCTCTAGCCCTTGGGGGGCCATTGGCACTGAAGCTTTCTTT.

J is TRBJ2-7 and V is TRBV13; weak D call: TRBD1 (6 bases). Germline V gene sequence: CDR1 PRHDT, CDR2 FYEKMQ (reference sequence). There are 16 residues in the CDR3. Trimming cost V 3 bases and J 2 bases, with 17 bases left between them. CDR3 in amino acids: CASSLFRGAHPYEQYF. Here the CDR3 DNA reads TGTGCCAGCAGCTTGTTCAGGGGCGCGCATCCCTACGAGCAGTACTTC.

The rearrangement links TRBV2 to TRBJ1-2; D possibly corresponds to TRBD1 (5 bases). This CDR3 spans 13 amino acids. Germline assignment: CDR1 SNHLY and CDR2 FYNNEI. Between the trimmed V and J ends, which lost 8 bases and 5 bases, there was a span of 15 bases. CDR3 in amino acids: CASSLDREYGYTF. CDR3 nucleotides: TGTGCCAGCTCACTTGACAGAGAGTATGGCTACACCTTC. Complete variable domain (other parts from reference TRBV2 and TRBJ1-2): EPEVTQTPSHQVTQMGQEVILRCVPISNHLYFYWYRQILGQKVEFLVSFYNNEISEKSEIFDDQFSVERPDGSNFTLKIRSTKLEDSAMYFCASSLDREYGYTFGSGTRLTVV.

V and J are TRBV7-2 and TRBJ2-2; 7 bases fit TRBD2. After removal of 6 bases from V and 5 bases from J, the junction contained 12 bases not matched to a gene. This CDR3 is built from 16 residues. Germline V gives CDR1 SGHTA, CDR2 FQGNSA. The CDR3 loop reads CASSPRSGLETGELFF. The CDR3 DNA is TGTGCCAGCAGTCCCCGCTCTGGACTAGAGACCGGGGAGCTGTTTTTT.

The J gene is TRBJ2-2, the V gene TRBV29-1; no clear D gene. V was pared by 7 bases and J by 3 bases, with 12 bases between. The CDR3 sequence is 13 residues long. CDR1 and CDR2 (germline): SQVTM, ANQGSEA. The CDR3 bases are TGCAGCGGCCTCAGCTCGGACACCGGGGAGCTGTTTTTT. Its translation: CSGLSSDTGELFF.